There are many counts of the clone carrying this TCR beta chain. Its antigen is not known. This entry is derived from a study of neurological immune-mediated disorders. Study in general: Secondary progressive cases numbered 3 among the roughly 34 multiple sclerosis patients, while the other 31 were relapsing-remitting. Findings and caveats of the study: When repertoires were grouped phylogenetically, those of 18 of 34 multiple sclerosis patients fell into one related-CDR3 cluster, a possible signature.

Every sequencing run returned over 200 million TCR-beta sequences, which were derived from 15-18 subjects. MiXCR, applied by TCRdb to the 5' RACE reads, yields one record per CDR3 protein. The sample holds 54,000 or so distinct CDR3 sequences, roughly 3.5% seen once. The length of the CDR3 is 13 residues. Germline values: CDR1 MGHDK, CDR2 SYGVNS. V was pared by 5 bases and J by 3 bases, with 7 bases between. Input material: PBMCs. The receptor comes from a woman aged 30 to 39 with multiple sclerosis. The rearrangement joins TRBV25-1 to TRBJ2-2; no definite D call. The DNA for the CDR3 is TGTGCCAGCAGTTATCGGTACACCGGGGAGCTGTTTTTT. Its protein product is CASSYRYTGELFF.